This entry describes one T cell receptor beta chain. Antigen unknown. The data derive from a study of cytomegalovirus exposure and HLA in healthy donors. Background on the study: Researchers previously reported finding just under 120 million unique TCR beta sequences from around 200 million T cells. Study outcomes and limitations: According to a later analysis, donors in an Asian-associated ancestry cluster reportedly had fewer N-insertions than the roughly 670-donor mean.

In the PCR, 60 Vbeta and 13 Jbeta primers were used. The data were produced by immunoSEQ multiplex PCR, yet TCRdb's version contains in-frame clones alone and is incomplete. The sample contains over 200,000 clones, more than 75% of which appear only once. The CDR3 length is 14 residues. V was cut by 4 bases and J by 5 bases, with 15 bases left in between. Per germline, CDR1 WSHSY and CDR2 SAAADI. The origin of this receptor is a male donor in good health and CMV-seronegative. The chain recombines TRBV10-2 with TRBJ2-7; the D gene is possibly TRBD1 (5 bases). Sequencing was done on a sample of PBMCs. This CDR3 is CASSVPQVYDEQYF. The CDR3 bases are TGCGCCAGCAGTGTCCCACAGGTTTACGACGAGCAGTACTTC.